Listed here are 11 T cell receptor beta chains from one sample, sequenced in a study of blood T cell repertoires in COVID-19. Here immunoSEQ multiplex PCR was the method, and the copy in TCRdb shows in-frame clones only, minus some. The sample has around 280,000 clones; about 88% are singletons. Sequencing was performed on peripheral blood. The origin of the receptors is a woman aged 30 to 39 with COVID-19, enrolled during active disease.

J is TRBJ1-1 and V is TRBV30; possible D gene TRBD1, 6 bases. CDR3 size: 15 residues. Germline assignment: CDR1 GTSNPN and CDR2 SVGIG (reference sequence). V lost 3 bases to trimming and J lost 3 bases, with 17 bases between them. For the CDR3, the DNA is TGTGCCTGGAGCGACGTGGGGGGGCTTGACACTGAAGCTTTCTTT. Translated, it gives CAWSDVGGLDTEAFF.

The CDR3 sequence is CASSSSLVAGVYNEQFF. CDR3 bases: TGTGCCAGCAGCTCCTCGTTAGTAGCGGGAGTGTACAATGAGCAGTTCTTC. The chain carries TRBV7-2 and TRBJ2-1, with 9 bases fitting TRBD2. The J segment lost 4 bases and the V segment lost 4 bases, leaving 11 bases of the junction unmatched. The CDR3 is 17 amino acids. Germline V gives CDR1 SGHTA, CDR2 FQGNSA.

Only a few counts were recorded for this clone. This rearrangement joins TRBV7-8 to TRBJ1-3; D ambiguous. CDR3 length: 16 residues. Germline CDR1 SGHVS, CDR2 FQNEAQ. Trimming took 1 base from V and 0 from J, leaving 10 bases between them. The CDR3, as DNA: TGTGCCAGCAGCTTAGACGGAAGACTCTCTGGAAACACCATATATTTT. Protein product: CASSLDGRLSGNTIYF. The complete variable domain, with remaining parts taken from reference TRBV7-8 and TRBJ1-3, reads GAGVSQSPRYKVAKRGQDVALRCDPISGHVSLFWYQQALGQGPEFLTYFQNEAQLDKSGLPSDRFFAERPEGSVSTLKIQRTQQEDSAVYLCASSLDGRLSGNTIYFGEGSWLTVV.

The rearrangement links TRBV30 to TRBJ2-5, with TRBD1 as a possible D gene (5 bases). The V end lost 4 bases, the J end lost 6 bases, and 15 bases lay between the germline ends. There are 13 residues in the CDR3. Germline V lookup: CDR1 GTSNPN, CDR2 SVGIG (reference sequence). The CDR3 protein is CAWISPGSKTQYF. CDR3 DNA: TGTGCCTGGATTTCTCCAGGGTCAAAGACCCAGTACTTC.

The chain carries TRBV3-1 (or the pseudogene TRBV3-2) and TRBJ1-2, with 7 bases identical to TRBD1. Germline assignment: CDR1 LGHDT and CDR2 YNNKEL (reference sequence). The trim removed 4 bases at V and 2 bases at J, leaving 10 bases unmatched. The CDR3 is 16 amino acids. The CDR3, as DNA: TGTGCCAGCAGCCCCATTACGGGACAGACAAACTATGGCTACACCTTC. The encoded protein is CASSPITGQTNYGYTF.

This clone has only one observation. This chain joins TRBV6-1 and TRBJ2-4; 7 nucleotides agree with TRBD1. CDR1 is MNHNS and CDR2 is SASEGT in the germline V gene. This CDR3 is built from 15 residues. Trimming removed 2 bases from V and 1 base from J; junction bases left unmatched: 2. The CDR3 loop reads CASSEHRGAKNIQYF. CDR3 in DNA: TGTGCCAGCAGTGAACACAGGGGTGCCAAAAACATTCAGTACTTC.

The chain joins TRBV4-1 to TRBJ1-4; the match to TRBD1 covers 8 bases. Looked up from germline, CDR1 is MGHRA and CDR2 is YSYEKL. The CDR3 is made up of 14 amino acids. Germline trimming cut 4 bases from V and 3 bases from J; bases unmatched to any gene: 1. CDR3 nucleotides: TGCGCCAGCAGCCCGGGACAGGCTAATGAAAAACTGTTTTTT. This sequence encodes CASSPGQANEKLFF.

V is TRBV6-5 and J is TRBJ2-1; 14 bases fit TRBD2. V was pared by 8 bases and J by 8 bases, with 8 bases of the junction left unmatched. The CDR3 length is 15 residues. From germline, CDR1 is MNHEY and CDR2 SVGAGI. CDR3 DNA: TGTGCCAGCGGGGGACTAGCGGGAGAAAGCGATGAGCAGTTCTTC. It is translated as CASGGLAGESDEQFF.

J is TRBJ2-1 and V is TRBV24-1, with TRBD1 matching 8 bases. V trimming: 7 bases; J trimming: 2 bases; junction bases outside the gene matches: 6. Germline loops: CDR1 KGHDR, CDR2 SFDVKD. The CDR3 contains 15 residues. CDR3 sequence (DNA): TGTGCCACCAGAGCTGACAGGGGTGCCTACAATGAGCAGTTCTTC. Its protein is CATRADRGAYNEQFF.

This chain links TRBV7-2 with TRBJ2-7; 12 bases are a match to TRBD1. This CDR3 has 15 amino acids. Unmatched junction bases numbered 8, after V lost 4 bases and J lost 7 bases. Germline values: CDR1 SGHTA, CDR2 FQGNSA. The chain's CDR3 is CASSSGTGGVEEQYF. CDR3 DNA: TGTGCCAGCAGCTCCGGGACAGGGGGCGTTGAAGAGCAGTACTTC.

The rearrangement uses TRBV7-9 and TRBJ2-7; TRBD2 matches 9 bases. This CDR3 comprises 18 residues. From germline, CDR1 is SEHNR and CDR2 FQNEAQ (reference sequence). The J segment lost 0 bases and the V segment lost 5 bases, leaving 14 bases of the junction unmatched. The chain's CDR3 is CASSPGVGLAMSSYEQYF. CDR3 in DNA: TGTGCCAGCAGCCCCGGCGTGGGACTAGCTATGAGCTCCTACGAGCAGTACTTC.